Presented here are 5 T cell receptor beta chains from one specimen sequenced in a study of cytomegalovirus exposure and HLA in healthy donors. This PCR relied on a set of 60 Vbeta primers and 13 Jbeta primers. The data were produced by immunoSEQ multiplex PCR, yet TCRdb's version contains in-frame clones alone and is incomplete. The table shows approximately 68,000 clones, with about 68% occurring only once. The sequenced sample was PBMCs. These receptors came from a woman younger than 45 in good health and CMV-seropositive.

The rearrangement uses TRBV6-1 and TRBJ2-7; 7 bases map to TRBD2. The trim removed 6 bases at V and 0 bases at J, leaving 8 bases unmatched. The germline CDR1 and CDR2 sequences are MNHNS and SASEGT. This CDR3 has 15 residues. As DNA, the CDR3 is TGTGCCAGCAGACCCGGGGAGGGAGACTCCTACGAGCAGTACTTC. Protein product: CASRPGEGDSYEQYF.

The chain links TRBV4-1 to TRBJ1-1, with D possibly being TRBD1 (6 bases). CDR1 and CDR2 (germline): MGHRA, YSYEKL. The V and J ends lost 5 bases and 1 base respectively, with 11 bases between them. The CDR3 totals 14 residues. The CDR3 bases are TGCGCCAGCAGCGGTCGGACAGAGAACACTGAAGCTTTCTTT. Its protein is CASSGRTENTEAFF.

Concerning this clone itself: With a much larger clone just one base away, this may be a read error. The CDR3, as DNA: TGTGCCAGCAGCCGGGACAGGAGCTCCTACGAGCAGTACTTC. Translation gives CASSRDRSSYEQYF. The chain uses TRBV7-2 and TRBJ2-7; 8 bases map to TRBD1. Germline loops: CDR1 SGHTA, CDR2 FQGNSA. This CDR3 region has 14 residues. Trimming cost V 5 bases and J 0 bases; bases outside gene matches: 3.

The CDR3 region is CASRAPRGYDYGYTF. CDR3 nucleotides: TGTGCCAGCAGAGCCCCTCGGGGATATGACTATGGCTACACCTTC. The V and J genes are TRBV28 and TRBJ1-2; no clear D gene. The CDR3 extends over 15 amino acids. Germline V gene data show CDR1 as MDHEN and CDR2 as SYDVKM. Trimming pared 6 bases from V and 3 bases from J, leaving 17 bases between.

This clone was seen a handful of times. The rearrangement links TRBV6-4 to TRBJ2-3; 7 bases map to TRBD1. Germline-derived CDR1 and CDR2 are MRHNA and SNTAGT. J was trimmed by 4 bases and V by 4 bases; bases with no gene match: 5. The CDR3 covers 14 residues. Here the CDR3 DNA reads TGTGCCAGCAGTGTGGCAGGGGGTGCAGATACGCAGTATTTT. Translated: CASSVAGGADTQYF.